The clone carrying this TCR beta chain showed up many times. The sample is drawn from a study of blood T cell repertoires in COVID-19. Study in general: Sites across the United States, Italy and Spain contributed samples from acute and convalescent COVID-19.

The germline V gene encodes CDR1 MNHEY and CDR2 SVGAGI. This CDR3 spans 15 amino acids. The ends lost 4 bases at V and 9 bases at J; junction bases unmatched: 10. Original analysis: Amplification with reference gene primers provided the estimates of nucleated cell counts. Method: immunoSEQ multiplex PCR; TCRdb's copy keeps in-frame clones and lacks some. V, J and clone size reflect that table, while D and trimming were determined from the DNA. The repertoire holds 150,000 or so clones, 70% to 90% seen once, with over 8% in the top ten. This chain joins TRBV6-5 and TRBJ2-1, with 9 positions matching TRBD2. Sequencing was performed on peripheral blood. The source is a woman aged 60-75 years with acute or convalescent COVID-19. DNA of the CDR3: TGTGCCAGCAGTTGGGCGGGGGGGCCTCATAGTGAGCAGTTCTTC. Residues: CASSWAGGPHSEQFF.